These 19 T cell receptor beta chains originate from one sample sequenced in a study of T cell changes during pregnancy in multiple sclerosis. Sequenced by immunoSEQ multiplex PCR; TCRdb stores in-frame clones only, minus some. The table records 45,000 to 60,000 clones, 85% to 90% of them present only once. The sample in question was CD8+ T cells from peripheral blood mononuclear cells, obtained in the second trimester of pregnancy. Every receptor here comes from a female donor with multiple sclerosis, enrolled in a pregnancy study.

The genes are TRBV6-1 and TRBJ2-7, with 7 bases that match TRBD2. Trimming removed 4 bases from V and 0 bases from J; junction bases left unmatched: 6. In germline, CDR1 is MNHNS, CDR2 SASEGT. CDR3 length: 15 residues. Here the CDR3 reads CASSGASGDSYEQYF. CDR3 nucleotides: TGTGCCAGCAGTGGGGCTAGCGGCGACTCCTACGAGCAGTACTTC.

The J gene is TRBJ2-7, the V gene TRBV5-1, with TRBD1 identical over 7 bases. The CDR3 extends over 14 amino acids. CDR1 and CDR2 from the germline V gene are SGHRS and YFSETQ. V shed 2 bases and J 5 bases; nucleotides not matched to a gene: 7. CDR3: CASSLRGQIDEQYF. In DNA form, the CDR3 reads TGCGCCAGCAGCTTAAGGGGACAGATCGACGAGCAGTACTTC.

J is TRBJ2-4 and V is TRBV5-6; D call uncertain. CDR1 and CDR2 from the germline V gene are SGHDT and YYEEEE. The CDR3 contains 13 residues. Trimming removed 0 bases from V and 5 bases from J, with 6 bases in between. Here the CDR3 reads CASSLGGQNIQYF. CDR3 bases: TGTGCCAGCAGCTTGGGTGGCCAAAACATTCAGTACTTC.

This clone has just one count. The rearrangement joins TRBV7-8 to TRBJ2-7; 11 bases are a match to TRBD2. This CDR3 is 15 amino acids long. The ends lost 5 bases at V and 7 bases at J; junction bases unmatched: 10. CDR1 is SGHVS and CDR2 is FQNEAQ in the germline V gene. CDR3 sequence: CASSVTSGRMWEQYF. CDR3 nucleotides: TGTGCCAGCAGCGTAACTAGCGGGAGAATGTGGGAGCAGTACTTC.

This chain joins TRBV30 and TRBJ1-2, with D possibly TRBD1 on 5 matching bases. Looked up from germline, CDR1 is GTSNPN and CDR2 is SVGIG (reference sequence). Trimming shortened V by 0 bases and J by 7 bases, and 9 bases separated the two germline ends. CDR3 length: 12 residues. The CDR3 spells CAWSVGGGGYTF. In nucleotides, the CDR3 is TGTGCCTGGAGTGTCGGGGGGGGTGGCTACACCTTC.

The chain combines TRBV10-1 with TRBJ2-1; 8 nucleotides agree with TRBD1. V lost 4 bases and J lost 6; bases outside the gene matches: 2. The CDR3 runs to 13 residues. Germline values: CDR1 WNHNN, CDR2 SYGVQD (reference sequence). Written as DNA, the CDR3 is TGCGCCAGCAGTGGGGACAGGTCCAATGAGCAGTTCTTC. As protein: CASSGDRSNEQFF.

This chain uses TRBV14 with TRBJ2-7; a weak D match, TRBD2 (6 bases). Germline CDR1 and CDR2: SGHDN and FVKESK. Deletions cut 0 bases from V and 4 bases from J, with 10 bases between. CDR3 length: 14 amino acids. CDR3 coding DNA: TGTGCCAGCAGCCAAGATGGGGGGATATACGAGCAGTACTTC. This gives the protein CASSQDGGIYEQYF.

The V call is TRBV15, the J call TRBJ2-7, with D maybe TRBD1 (6 bases). Trimming removed 7 bases at V and 0 bases at J, with 10 bases between. The CDR3 runs 13 residues. Germline CDR1 LNHNV, CDR2 YYDKDF (reference sequence). The CDR3 loop is CATNDRSSYEQYF. The CDR3 DNA follows: TGTGCCACCAATGACAGGAGCTCCTACGAGCAGTACTTC. The entire variable domain, with the rest obtained from reference TRBV15 and TRBJ2-7, is as follows: DAMVIQNPRYQVTQFGKPVTLSCSQTLNHNVMYWYQQKSSQAPKLLFHYYDKDFNNEADTPDNFQSRRPNTSFCFLDIRSPGLGDTAMYLCATNDRSSYEQYFGPGTRLTVT.

J is TRBJ2-3 and V is TRBV11-2; maybe TRBD2 (5 bases). V lost 6 bases, J lost 9 bases, and 19 bases lay in between. The germline gives CDR1 SGHAT, CDR2 FQNNGV. The CDR3 length is 14 residues. CDR3 region: CASRVPFSEGTQYF. The CDR3 DNA reads as TGTGCCAGCAGGGTCCCCTTTAGCGAAGGGACGCAGTATTTT.

The sample holds one count of this clone. J is TRBJ1-2 and V is TRBV5-4, with D perhaps matching TRBD1 (6 bases). Germline V gene data show CDR1 as SGHNT and CDR2 as YYREEE (reference sequence). CDR3 length: 15 amino acids. V gave up 4 bases and J gave up 0 bases, with 13 bases separating them. Written as DNA, the CDR3 is TGTGCCAGCAGCCACCTGACAGGATCTAACTATGGCTACACCTTC. Encoded protein: CASSHLTGSNYGYTF.

The chain recombines TRBV27 with TRBJ2-2; a possible D gene is TRBD2 (6 bases). Trimming stripped 6 bases from V and 4 bases from J, with 12 bases between. The CDR3 runs to 14 residues. Germline V gene lookup returns CDR1 MNHEY and CDR2 SMNVEV (reference sequence). CDR3 in DNA: TGTGCCAGCAGGTTGGGGACTGGCACCGGGGAGCTGTTTTTT. Translated: CASRLGTGTGELFF.

CDR3: CASSYSAGGPADTQYF. CDR3 in DNA: TGTGCCAGCAGTTACTCTGCGGGGGGGCCAGCAGATACGCAGTATTTT. V and J are TRBV6-5 and TRBJ2-3; 9 bases fit TRBD2. The junction had 5 bases not matched to a gene; V was cut back by 0 bases and J by 4 bases. Germline CDR1 is MNHEY and CDR2 is SVGAGI. The CDR3 length is 16 residues.

This rearrangement joins TRBV9 to TRBJ2-1, with D possibly being TRBD1 (6 bases). This CDR3 contains 15 residues. Germline loops: CDR1 SGDLS, CDR2 YYNGEE. Trimming shortened V by 4 bases and J by 6 bases, and 17 bases separated the two germline ends. CDR3 nucleotides: TGTGCCAGCAGCCCATCAGGGGCAAGCCTCAATGAGCAGTTCTTC. It yields the protein CASSPSGASLNEQFF.

J is TRBJ2-7 and V is TRBV25-1; tentatively, D is TRBD1 (5 bases). V gave up 2 bases and J gave up 2 bases, with 13 bases separating them. Per the germline V gene, CDR1 is MGHDK and CDR2 is SYGVNS. The CDR3 has 15 residues. CDR3 nucleotides: TGTGCCAGCAGTGAAATCGGTCAGGGCCCCTACGAGCAGTACTTC. It encodes CASSEIGQGPYEQYF.

This chain joins TRBV9 and TRBJ2-1; TRBD1 aligns across 9 bases. The CDR3 is made up of 16 amino acids. J gave up 7 bases and V 4 bases, and 12 bases lay outside the gene matches. Germline V gene sequence: CDR1 SGDLS, CDR2 YYNGEE. CDR3 amino acids: CASSPHPRDRANEQFF. In nucleotides, the CDR3 is TGTGCCAGCAGCCCCCACCCACGGGACAGGGCGAATGAGCAGTTCTTC.

The genes are TRBV5-1 and TRBJ2-7; D uncertain. CDR3 size: 14 residues. The V gene lost 1 base and the J gene lost 0 bases, with 8 bases spanning the gap. The germline V gene encodes CDR1 SGHRS and CDR2 YFSETQ. The DNA of the CDR3 is TGCGCCAGCAGCTTGACCCTTAGCTCCTACGAGCAGTACTTC. Translated: CASSLTLSSYEQYF.

The chain joins TRBV27 to TRBJ1-6; D possibly corresponds to TRBD1 (5 bases). Germline CDR1 is MNHEY and CDR2 is SMNVEV (reference sequence). V shed 0 bases and J shed 5 bases, with 17 bases lying between them. The CDR3 consists of 18 residues. Here the CDR3 reads CASSLSLGQGLNNSPLHF. The CDR3 DNA reads TGTGCCAGCAGTTTATCGTTGGGGCAGGGTTTAAATAATTCACCCCTCCACTTT.

The genes are TRBV9 and TRBJ2-7, with 8 bases that match TRBD1. The V segment lost 4 bases and the J segment 3 bases; nucleotides outside the gene matches: 6. There are 14 residues in the CDR3. Germline values: CDR1 SGDLS, CDR2 YYNGEE. The CDR3 coding sequence is TGTGCCAGCAGCAAGGGACAGGCCGGCTACGAGCAGTACTTC. Its translation is CASSKGQAGYEQYF.

The rearrangement joins TRBV5-1 to TRBJ1-6; tentatively, D is TRBD1 (5 bases). This CDR3 has 15 amino acids. CDR1 and CDR2 from the germline V gene are SGHRS and YFSETQ. Trimming shortened V by 0 bases and J by 10 bases, and 14 bases separated the two germline ends. CDR3 protein: CASSLEGIQGSPLHF. The CDR3 coding sequence is TGCGCCAGCAGCTTGGAGGGGATTCAAGGCTCACCCCTCCACTTT.